In its sample, the clone carrying this TCR beta chain was seen once. Antigen unknown. This sample stems from a study of cytomegalovirus exposure and HLA in healthy donors. Study conclusions and caveats: Cytomegalovirus status, reportedly, was diagnosed with high specificity and sensitivity by the classifier. Listed as cytomegalovirus-associated were over 150 TCR beta chains.

This PCR relied on a set of 60 Vbeta primers and 13 Jbeta primers. The protocol was immunoSEQ multiplex PCR, while the TCRdb copy is restricted to in-frame clones and leaves out a portion. The sample lists 150,000 or so clones; around 75% were seen once. Germline CDR1 reads GTSNPN; CDR2 reads SVGIG (reference sequence). V trimming: 3 bases; J trimming: 1 base; junction bases outside the gene matches: 2. The CDR3 extends over 15 amino acids. The chain is built from TRBV30 and TRBJ2-2; 10 bases match TRBD2. The receptor's source is a man aged 30 to 39 in good health and CMV-seropositive. Sequencing used PBMCs. CDR3 in amino acids: CAWRLAGGNTGELFF. CDR3 DNA: TGTGCCTGGAGGTTAGCGGGGGGGAACACCGGGGAGCTGTTTTTT.